The clone carrying this T cell receptor beta chain was observed once. Blood genomic DNA input for TRB amplification was roughly 230-550 ng. BIOMED2 TRB-A/B primer pools were used in multiplex TRB PCR. MiXCR, applied by TCRdb to the multiplex PCR reads, yields one record per CDR3 protein. The sample includes under 6,000 distinct CDR3 sequences, 25% to 30% of them seen just once. This sample is part of a study of T and B cells in COVID-19 patients. Study information: Recovered patients mostly had mild to moderate COVID-19 managed as outpatients. Of around 21 active-infection patients, approximately 18 carried comorbidities linked to unfavorable COVID-19 outcome.

The source of this sequence is a human donor with active COVID-19. Sample: blood.

For the CDR3, the DNA is TGTGCCAGCTCGGAGACAGAAGTGGAGACCCAGTACTTC. This sequence encodes CASSETEVETQYF. The V gene is TRBV18, the J gene TRBJ2-5, with D perhaps matching TRBD1 (5 bases). This CDR3 region has 13 residues. Looked up from germline, CDR1 is KGHSH and CDR2 is LQKENI. Trimming left V 6 bases short and J 5 bases short, with 13 bases between. Looking up the rest from reference TRBV18 and TRBJ2-5 gives the full variable domain: NAGVMQNPRHLVRRRGQEARLRCSPMKGHSHVYWYRQLPEEGLKFMVYLQKENIIDESGMPKERFSAEFPKEGPSILRIQQVVRGDSAAYFCASSETEVETQYFGPGTRLLVL.